This paragraph reports one TCR beta chain. This entry belongs to a study of cytomegalovirus exposure and HLA in healthy donors. Germline V gene data show CDR1 as LNHNV and CDR2 as YYDKDF (reference sequence). The V gene end was trimmed by 0 bases and the J gene end by 4 bases; junction bases not matched to a gene: 3. This CDR3 has 14 amino acids. TCRdb's table, derived via immunoSEQ multiplex PCR, lists solely in-frame clones and lacks some. The profile covers hundreds of thousands of clones, with over 80% appearing a single time and over 13% taken by the ten largest. This sequence joins TRBV15 and TRBJ2-7; 7 bases match TRBD2. The source material was PBMCs. The TCR sequence derives from a woman in her twenties or thirties in good health and CMV-seropositive. For the CDR3, the DNA is TGTGCCACCAGCAGAGATCGGGGGGTGTACGAGCAGTACTTC. This translates into CATSRDRGVYEQYF.